This is a list of T cell receptor beta chains from one sample in a study of blood T cells in healthy people across ages. A single record per CDR3 protein comes from TCRdb applying MiXCR to the 5' RACE reads. The sample includes some 880,000 distinct CDR3 sequences, 30% to 45% of them seen just once. Sequencing input: blood. Receptors were obtained from a man between 18 and 35 years old in good health. CDR3s include the opening cysteine and the closing phenylalanine or tryptophan. The D gene is left open where the match is weak. For some rows the clone size is stated as once, few or many, or as a class when expanded; others skip it.

clone size: -; CDR3 length: 15; V gene: TRBV7-2; J gene: TRBJ2-3; D gene: -; CDR3 protein: CASSLGVVRTDTQYF; CDR3 DNA: TGTGCCAGCAGCTTAGGAGTGGTTCGAACAGATACGCAGTATTTT
clone size: once; CDR3 length: 13; V gene: TRBV29-1; J gene: TRBJ1-1; D gene: -; CDR3 protein: CSVLAGLEVGAFF; CDR3 DNA: TGCAGCGTACTAGCAGGGCTGGAAGTCGGAGCTTTCTTT
clone size: -; CDR3 length: 16; V gene: TRBV7-6; J gene: TRBJ2-1; D gene: -; CDR3 protein: CASSLAGKGSYNEQFF; CDR3 DNA: TGTGCCAGCAGCTTAGCAGGAAAGGGCTCCTACAATGAGCAGTTCTTC
clone size: -; CDR3 length: 16; V gene: TRBV4-3; J gene: TRBJ2-2; D gene: -; CDR3 protein: CASSQDRLGAGGELFF; CDR3 DNA: TGCGCCAGCAGCCAAGATCGATTGGGGGCTGGCGGGGAGCTGTTTTTT
clone size: -; CDR3 length: 15; V gene: TRBV12-3/TRBV12-4; J gene: TRBJ2-7; D gene: TRBD2; CDR3 protein: CASSSPGGRYNEQYF; CDR3 DNA: TGTGCCAGCTCATCCCCGGGGGGTAGGTACAATGAGCAGTACTTC
clone size: -; CDR3 length: 16; V gene: TRBV20-1; J gene: TRBJ1-5; D gene: -; CDR3 protein: CSARIQGNVGNQPQHF; CDR3 DNA: TGCAGTGCTAGGATCCAGGGGAACGTAGGCAATCAGCCCCAGCATTTT
clone size: -; CDR3 length: 13; V gene: TRBV6-7; J gene: TRBJ1-2; D gene: -; CDR3 protein: CAAQKGGDYGYTF; CDR3 DNA: TGTGCCGCCCAGAAGGGAGGTGACTATGGCTACACCTTC
clone size: -; CDR3 length: 15; V gene: TRBV20-1; J gene: TRBJ2-3; D gene: -; CDR3 protein: CSANPKGGPFSSQYF; CDR3 DNA: TGCAGTGCTAACCCCAAGGGGGGGCCTTTCTCTTCGCAGTATTTT
clone size: many; CDR3 length: 14; V gene: TRBV12-3/TRBV12-4; J gene: TRBJ2-1; D gene: -; CDR3 protein: CASSPGSSYNEQFF; CDR3 DNA: TGTGCCAGCAGTCCAGGGAGCTCCTACAATGAGCAGTTCTTC
clone size: -; CDR3 length: 14; V gene: TRBV20-1; J gene: TRBJ2-3; D gene: -; CDR3 protein: CSARDVGSTDTQYF; CDR3 DNA: TGCAGTGCTAGAGACGTAGGATCCACAGATACGCAGTATTTT
clone size: few; CDR3 length: 14; V gene: TRBV6-5; J gene: TRBJ2-7; D gene: -; CDR3 protein: CASSYLDPTYEQYF; CDR3 DNA: TGTGCCAGCAGTTACTTGGATCCAACCTACGAGCAGTACTTC
clone size: many; CDR3 length: 15; V gene: TRBV12-3/TRBV12-4; J gene: TRBJ2-4; D gene: -; CDR3 protein: CASRPSGEAKNIQYF; CDR3 DNA: TGTGCCAGCAGGCCCAGTGGGGAGGCCAAAAACATTCAGTACTTC
clone size: few; CDR3 length: 15; V gene: TRBV4-3; J gene: TRBJ1-2; D gene: -; CDR3 protein: CASSQDSQRGYGYTF; CDR3 DNA: TGCGCCAGCAGCCAAGATTCCCAAAGGGGCTATGGCTACACCTTC
clone size: few; CDR3 length: 15; V gene: TRBV5-4; J gene: TRBJ1-6; D gene: TRBD1; CDR3 protein: CASSSTGGYNSPLHF; CDR3 DNA: TGTGCCAGCAGCTCGACAGGGGGGTATAATTCACCCCTCCACTTT
clone size: -; CDR3 length: 19; V gene: TRBV4-1; J gene: TRBJ1-5; D gene: TRBD1; CDR3 protein: CASSQAPGTASPSNLPQHF; CDR3 DNA: TGCGCCAGCAGCCAAGCTCCCGGGACAGCTTCGCCTAGCAATCTGCCCCAGCATTTT
clone size: -; CDR3 length: 13; V gene: TRBV7-9; J gene: TRBJ2-1; D gene: TRBD1; CDR3 protein: CASSPPTGIEQFF; CDR3 DNA: TGTGCCAGCAGCCCGCCGACAGGGATTGAGCAGTTCTTC
clone size: -; CDR3 length: 14; V gene: TRBV30; J gene: TRBJ1-1; D gene: -; CDR3 protein: CAWSVQSSNTEAFF; CDR3 DNA: TGTGCCTGGAGTGTTCAGTCTTCGAACACTGAAGCTTTCTTT
clone size: -; CDR3 length: 18; V gene: TRBV4-2; J gene: TRBJ2-1; D gene: -; CDR3 protein: CASSQDVSRDRAAYEQFF; CDR3 DNA: TGTGCCAGCAGCCAAGATGTGTCAAGGGATCGCGCGGCCTACGAGCAGTTCTTC
clone size: -; CDR3 length: 16; V gene: TRBV4-3; J gene: TRBJ1-2; D gene: -; CDR3 protein: CASSQARGDAQGGYTF; CDR3 DNA: TGCGCCAGCAGCCAAGCGAGGGGGGACGCCCAGGGGGGCTACACCTTC
clone size: -; CDR3 length: 17; V gene: TRBV4-2; J gene: TRBJ2-1; D gene: TRBD2; CDR3 protein: CASAGTSGGSSYNEQFF; CDR3 DNA: TGTGCCAGCGCCGGGACTAGCGGGGGGAGCTCCTACAATGAGCAGTTCTTC
clone size: many; CDR3 length: 14; V gene: TRBV20-1; J gene: TRBJ2-3; D gene: -; CDR3 protein: CSASRDDGTDTQYF; CDR3 DNA: TGCAGTGCCTCCAGGGACGATGGCACAGATACGCAGTATTTT
clone size: -; CDR3 length: 17; V gene: TRBV4-2; J gene: TRBJ1-3; D gene: -; CDR3 protein: CASSQDWTASSGNTIYF; CDR3 DNA: TGTGCCAGCAGCCAAGATTGGACAGCCAGCTCTGGAAACACCATATATTTT
clone size: many; CDR3 length: 14; V gene: TRBV5-1; J gene: TRBJ2-1; D gene: -; CDR3 protein: CASSLSGLNNEQFF; CDR3 DNA: TGCGCCAGCAGCTTAAGTGGCCTCAACAATGAGCAGTTCTTC
clone size: once; CDR3 length: 11; V gene: TRBV2; J gene: TRBJ2-7; D gene: -; CDR3 protein: CASSDDPEGYF; CDR3 DNA: TGTGCCAGCAGTGATGACCCAGAGGGGTACTTC
clone size: few; CDR3 length: 14; V gene: TRBV13; J gene: TRBJ2-1; D gene: -; CDR3 protein: CASSLGLVGHEQFF; CDR3 DNA: TGTGCCAGCAGCTTAGGCTTAGTAGGCCATGAGCAGTTCTTC
clone size: -; CDR3 length: 17; V gene: TRBV27; J gene: TRBJ1-4; D gene: TRBD1; CDR3 protein: CASSFLTTGARTEKLFF; CDR3 DNA: TGTGCCAGCAGTTTCCTCACGACAGGGGCAAGGACTGAAAAACTGTTTTTT
clone size: few; CDR3 length: 11; V gene: TRBV20-1; J gene: TRBJ1-2; D gene: -; CDR3 protein: CSAQSTDGYTF; CDR3 DNA: TGCAGTGCTCAAAGCACGGATGGCTACACCTTC
clone size: -; CDR3 length: 16; V gene: TRBV29-1; J gene: TRBJ2-7; D gene: TRBD2; CDR3 protein: CSVAGTSGRRLYEQYF; CDR3 DNA: TGCAGCGTTGCTGGGACTAGCGGGAGGCGCCTCTACGAGCAGTACTTC
clone size: once; CDR3 length: 15; V gene: TRBV7-2; J gene: TRBJ1-5; D gene: TRBD1; CDR3 protein: CASSPQGAQSMPQHF; CDR3 DNA: TGTGCCAGCAGCCCTCAGGGGGCACAATCGATGCCCCAGCATTTT
clone size: -; CDR3 length: 15; V gene: TRBV9; J gene: TRBJ2-3; D gene: TRBD1; CDR3 protein: CASSVKDRGTETQYF; CDR3 DNA: TGTGCCAGCAGCGTAAAAGACAGGGGCACAGAAACGCAGTATTTT
clone size: few; CDR3 length: 13; V gene: TRBV10-3; J gene: TRBJ2-7; D gene: -; CDR3 protein: CAISVKAAAEQYF; CDR3 DNA: TGTGCCATCAGTGTGAAGGCAGCCGCCGAGCAGTACTTC
clone size: -; CDR3 length: 13; V gene: TRBV5-1; J gene: TRBJ2-1; D gene: -; CDR3 protein: CASSLYRDDEQFF; CDR3 DNA: TGCGCCAGCAGCTTGTACAGGGACGATGAGCAGTTCTTC
clone size: many; CDR3 length: 15; V gene: TRBV7-2; J gene: TRBJ1-1; D gene: -; CDR3 protein: CASSLEGDMNTEAFF; CDR3 DNA: TGTGCCAGCAGCTTAGAAGGAGACATGAACACTGAAGCTTTCTTT
clone size: -; CDR3 length: 15; V gene: TRBV20-1; J gene: TRBJ1-2; D gene: -; CDR3 protein: CSARMDSGTHYGYTF; CDR3 DNA: TGCAGTGCTAGGATGGATTCCGGGACTCATTATGGCTACACCTTC
clone size: once; CDR3 length: 15; V gene: TRBV18; J gene: TRBJ1-2; D gene: -; CDR3 protein: CASSPSAVNNYGYTF; CDR3 DNA: TGTGCCAGCTCACCCTCCGCCGTAAATAACTATGGCTACACCTTC
clone size: -; CDR3 length: 17; V gene: TRBV9; J gene: TRBJ2-2; D gene: -; CDR3 protein: CASSVNRERPLPGELFF; CDR3 DNA: TGTGCCAGCAGCGTAAACAGGGAAAGGCCCCTCCCGGGGGAGCTGTTTTTT
clone size: once; CDR3 length: 13; V gene: TRBV12-3/TRBV12-4; J gene: TRBJ2-7; D gene: -; CDR3 protein: CASSLKRVNEQYF; CDR3 DNA: TGTGCCAGCAGTTTGAAAAGGGTCAATGAGCAGTACTTC
clone size: once; CDR3 length: 13; V gene: TRBV30; J gene: TRBJ1-1; D gene: -; CDR3 protein: CARIRDLNTGAFF; CDR3 DNA: TGTGCCCGGATAAGAGACCTGAACACTGGAGCTTTCTTT
clone size: few; CDR3 length: 15; V gene: TRBV27; J gene: TRBJ1-2; D gene: -; CDR3 protein: CASRHPGPRTYGYTF; CDR3 DNA: TGTGCCAGCAGACATCCGGGACCGAGGACTTATGGCTACACCTTC
clone size: few; CDR3 length: 15; V gene: TRBV6-2/TRBV6-3; J gene: TRBJ2-1; D gene: -; CDR3 protein: CASSYGAGPYNEQFF; CDR3 DNA: TGTGCCAGCAGTTACGGGGCGGGACCTTACAATGAGCAGTTCTTC
clone size: few; CDR3 length: 14; V gene: TRBV7-2; J gene: TRBJ2-1; D gene: -; CDR3 protein: CASSLFGADNEQFF; CDR3 DNA: TGTGCCAGCAGCTTATTCGGGGCGGACAATGAGCAGTTCTTC
clone size: many; CDR3 length: 16; V gene: TRBV7-2; J gene: TRBJ2-1; D gene: TRBD2; CDR3 protein: CASSLAKGLIHNEQFF; CDR3 DNA: TGTGCCAGCAGCTTAGCGAAGGGACTAATACACAATGAGCAGTTCTTC